The T cell receptor beta chain described here comes from a study of neurological immune-mediated disorders. This clonotype has just a few counts. The antigen is not known. Findings and caveats of the study: The highest TCR clonal expansion occurred in HTLV-1-associated myelopathy; multiple sclerosis fell below healthy controls.

CDR1 and CDR2 (germline): DFQATT, SNEGSKA (reference sequence). The CDR3 consists of 19 residues. V was clipped by 2 bases and J by 5 bases, with 30 bases between them. The authors obtained over 170 million TCR-beta sequences from 15-18 subjects per sequencing run. TCRdb called the 5' RACE reads again in MiXCR, with one record for every CDR3 protein. The sample lists about 80,000 distinct CDR3 sequences; 4% to 6% were seen once. The rearrangement uses TRBV20-1 and TRBJ1-1; possible D gene TRBD1, 6 bases. The clonotype comes from a woman aged 25 to 39 with multiple sclerosis. The sample was PBMCs. CDR3 in amino acids: CSARKFRGVQGSRRTEAFF. The CDR3, as DNA: TGCAGTGCTAGAAAATTCCGTGGGGTGCAGGGGAGTAGGCGAACTGAAGCTTTCTTT.